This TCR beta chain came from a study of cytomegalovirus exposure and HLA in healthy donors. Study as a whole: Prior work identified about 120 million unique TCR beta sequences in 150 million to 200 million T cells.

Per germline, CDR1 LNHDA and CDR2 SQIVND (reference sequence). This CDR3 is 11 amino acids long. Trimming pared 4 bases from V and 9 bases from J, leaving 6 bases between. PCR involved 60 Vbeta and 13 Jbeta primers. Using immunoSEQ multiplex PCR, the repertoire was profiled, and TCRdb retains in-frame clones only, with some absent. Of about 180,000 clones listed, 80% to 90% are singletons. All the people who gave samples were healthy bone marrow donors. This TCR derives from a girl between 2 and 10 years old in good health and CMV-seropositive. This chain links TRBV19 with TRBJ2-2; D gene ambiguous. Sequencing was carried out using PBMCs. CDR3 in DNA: TGTGCCAGTAGTAACGGGTGGGAGCTGTTTTTT. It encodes CASSNGWELFF. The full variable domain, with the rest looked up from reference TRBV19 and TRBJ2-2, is DGGITQSPKYLFRKEGQNVTLSCEQNLNHDAMYWYRQDPGQGLRLIYYSQIVNDFQKGDIAEGYSVSREKKESFPLTVTSAQKNPTAFYLCASSNGWELFFGEGSRLTVL.